The clone carrying this T cell receptor beta chain has ten or more counts. Its target is not known. At one of its ends the junction is not consistent with the germline gene, which may arise from a read error. Stability of Graves' hyperthyroidism was defined as absent ophthalmopathy progression within 18 months. Uncontrolled infection, other autoimmune disease, pregnancy or lactation disqualified patients from enrolment. This entry belongs to a study of T cells in Graves' hyperthyroidism and ophthalmopathy. Study observations and caveats: Among clonotypes expanded in thyroid above 0.001, most were also found in blood.

The source material, RNA transcripts, was used to amplify TCR beta CDR3 regions. A first-round RT-PCR of the TCR CDR3 used the HTBI primer set. TCRdb re-called the multiplex PCR reads with MiXCR, one entry per CDR3 protein. The sample consists of about 760,000 distinct CDR3 sequences, approximately 36% of them appearing once. This CDR3 comprises 13 residues. Germline V gives CDR1 SSHAT, CDR2 FNYEAQ (reference sequence). The sample consisted of blood. The rearrangement joins TRBV7-7 to TRBJ1-1; D remains ambiguous. This sequence was found in a woman aged 40 to 50 with Graves' hyperthyroidism. Here the CDR3 DNA reads TGTGCTAGCAGCTTCCGAGAAGACACTGAAGCTTTCTTT. This codes for CASSFREDTEAFF.